Listed here is a single T cell receptor (beta chain). Time point defined: after neoadjuvant nivolumab, at surgical resection. Patients had newly diagnosed, untreated stage II-IVA oral cavity squamous cell carcinoma. CDR1 SQVTM and CDR2 ANQGSEA come from the germline V gene. The length of the CDR3 is 13 residues. Between the trimmed V and J ends, which lost 4 bases and 0 bases, there was a span of 7 bases. Most PBMC samples had 480 ng input DNA in six replicates. Produced via immunoSEQ multiplex PCR; TCRdb's table is partial and in-frame only. The data show around 13,000 clones, 65% to 85% seen once. This sample was taken from a study of neoadjuvant anti-PD-1 for oral cavity cancer. Study overall: Nivolumab at 3 mg/kg was mostly given biweekly, three to four doses, pre-surgery.

Sequencing used PBMCs, obtained after nivolumab (anti-PD-1) treatment. The chain links TRBV29-1 to TRBJ1-3; tentative D call: TRBD1 (5 bases). The TCR originated in a person aged 35-79 years with oral cavity squamous cell carcinoma. The CDR3 sequence is CSVAQDSGNTIYF. The CDR3 bases are TGCAGCGTTGCACAGGACTCTGGAAACACCATATATTTT.